This T cell receptor (beta chain) was sequenced in a study of CD8+ T cells in alopecia areata. Overall study: Oral tofacitinib, 5 to 10 mg twice daily, was given in an open-label trial. Patients in the study were on tofacitinib for 6 to 18 months, then off it for 6 months.

V lost 1 base to trimming and J lost 6 bases; unmatched junction nucleotides: 12. The CDR3 consists of 15 residues. The germline gives CDR1 GTSNPN, CDR2 SVGIG (reference sequence). RNA was extracted and reverse transcribed into cDNA as the sequencing template. Some clones are missing from TCRdb's copy, which holds only in-frame ones; the method was immunoSEQ multiplex PCR. This repertoire shows around 190,000 clones, around three fifths found once; its top ten account for approximately 1%. The treatment is: oral pan-JAK inhibitor, 5-10 mg twice daily. The V and J genes are TRBV30 and TRBJ2-7, with 7 positions matching TRBD1. This clonotype was sampled from a human donor with alopecia areata. The sequencing here drew on CD4+ T cells sorted from blood, taken at week 24, from a patient treated with tofacitinib. The CDR3 loop is CAWSAPTGLVSEQYF. The DNA of the CDR3 is TGTGCCTGGAGTGCCCCGACAGGGTTGGTCTCCGAGCAGTACTTC.